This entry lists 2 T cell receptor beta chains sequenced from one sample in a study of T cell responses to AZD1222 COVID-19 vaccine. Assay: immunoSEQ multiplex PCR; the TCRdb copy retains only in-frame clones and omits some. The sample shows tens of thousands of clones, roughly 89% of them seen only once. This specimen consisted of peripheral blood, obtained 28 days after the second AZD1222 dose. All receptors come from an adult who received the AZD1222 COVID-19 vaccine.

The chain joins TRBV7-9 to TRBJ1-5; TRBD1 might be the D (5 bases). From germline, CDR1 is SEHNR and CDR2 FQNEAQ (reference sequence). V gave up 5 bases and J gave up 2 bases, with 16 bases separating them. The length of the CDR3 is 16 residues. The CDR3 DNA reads TGTGCCAGCAGCCCCTTGGGGGGGGTAGGCAATCAGCCCCAGCATTTT. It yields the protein CASSPLGGVGNQPQHF.

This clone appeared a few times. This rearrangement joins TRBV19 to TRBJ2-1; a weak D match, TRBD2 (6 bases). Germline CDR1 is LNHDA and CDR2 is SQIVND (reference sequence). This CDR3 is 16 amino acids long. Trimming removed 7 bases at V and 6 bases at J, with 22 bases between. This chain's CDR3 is CASTPIPGVWINEQFF. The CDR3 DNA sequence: TGTGCCAGTACCCCTATTCCGGGAGTTTGGATCAATGAGCAGTTCTTC. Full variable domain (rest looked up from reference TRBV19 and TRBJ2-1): DGGITQSPKYLFRKEGQNVTLSCEQNLNHDAMYWYRQDPGQGLRLIYYSQIVNDFQKGDIAEGYSVSREKKESFPLTVTSAQKNPTAFYLCASTPIPGVWINEQFFGPGTRLTVL.